These T cell receptor beta chains were read from a single sample in a study of T cell repertoires in cytomegalovirus infection. One entry per CDR3 protein, called by TCRdb with MiXCR from the reads. This sample has under 95,000 distinct CDR3 sequences, with more than 3% found just once. Sequencing was carried out using PBMCs. All receptors come from a human donor in good health (CMV status not recorded). Some clones in this sample may be carry-over from other donors' samples. The CDR3 runs from the conserved cysteine through the conserved F or W. A D gene is named only where the DNA matches it firmly. Not every row has a clone size; where given, it reads once, few, many or a size class.

v_gene	j_gene	d_gene	abundance	CDR3nt	CDR3aa
TRBV7-2	TRBJ1-2	NA	many	TGTGCCAGCGGCCGTTCAGGGGTGGGAGGCTACACCTTC	CASGRSGVGGYTF
TRBV11-2	TRBJ2-4	TRBD2	many	TGTGCCAGCAGTTCCTATAGCGGGAGGGCCAAAAACATTCAGTACTTC	CASSSYSGRAKNIQYF
TRBV4-1	TRBJ2-2	NA	many	TGCGCCAGCAGCCAATTAGGCTTATACGGGGAGCTGTTTTTT	CASSQLGLYGELFF
TRBV7-8	TRBJ2-7	TRBD2	many	TGTGCCAGCAGCCCCTTACTAGCGGGGAACTCCTACGAGCAGTACTTC	CASSPLLAGNSYEQYF
TRBV7-2	TRBJ2-7	NA	many	TGTGCCAGCAGCCCAGGGGGGTTTTCCTACGAGCAGTACTTC	CASSPGGFSYEQYF
TRBV7-2	TRBJ2-3	NA	many	TGTGCCAGCAGCTTAGTGGATACGCAGTATTTT	CASSLVDTQYF
TRBV28	TRBJ1-5	NA	NA	TGTGCCAGCAGAACCGGGGGTCAGCCCCAGCATTTT	CASRTGGQPQHF
TRBV7-8	TRBJ1-5	NA	many	TGTGCCAGCAGCTTAGGGCCGGGGGGCGCGGGCAATCAGCCCCAGCATTTT	CASSLGPGGAGNQPQHF
TRBV7-2	TRBJ1-1	TRBD1	many	TGTGCCAGCAGCTTATTTACAGGGGGAACTGAAGCTTTCTTT	CASSLFTGGTEAFF
TRBV29-1	TRBJ2-7	TRBD2	NA	TGCAGCGCCGCAGGGACTAGCGGGCACCTTTACGAGCAGTACTTC	CSAAGTSGHLYEQYF
TRBV20-1	TRBJ1-1	NA	many	TGCAGTGCTAGAGATCTCGGGCATTGGGGAGTCGGTGAAGCTTTCTTT	CSARDLGHWGVGEAFF
TRBV28	TRBJ2-5	NA	many	TGTGCCAGCAGTGCCCCTAGAGGGAACCAAGAGACCCAGTACTTC	CASSAPRGNQETQYF
TRBV7-2	TRBJ2-2	NA	many	TGTGCCAGCAGCCGGCGGGTGGGCGCAGGGTCGGACACCGGGGAGCTGTTTTTT	CASSRRVGAGSDTGELFF
TRBV7-2	TRBJ2-2	NA	many	TGTGCCAGCAGCTTAGTTGCTAACACCGGGGAGCTGTTTTTT	CASSLVANTGELFF
TRBV18	TRBJ1-1	NA	many	TGTGCCAGCTCACCACTTAGTAGGAACACTGAAGCTTTCTTT	CASSPLSRNTEAFF
TRBV7-2	TRBJ2-7	NA	many	TGTGCCAGCAGCTTAGCGTGGGGGGACGAGCAGTACTTC	CASSLAWGDEQYF
TRBV14	TRBJ2-1	NA	many	TGTGCCAGCAGCCGGGCGAATGAGCAGTTCTTC	CASSRANEQFF
TRBV6-5	TRBJ2-7	TRBD1	many	TGTGCCAGCAGTTACGGACAGGGGGCTTACGAGCAGTACTTC	CASSYGQGAYEQYF
TRBV7-9	TRBJ2-1	TRBD2	many	TGTGCCTGCTTGAAAACTAGCGGGGAAAGCTCCTACAATGAGCAGTTCTTC	CACLKTSGESSYNEQFF
TRBV7-4	TRBJ1-1	NA	many	TGTGCCAGCAGCTTATCCAGCATGAACACTGAAGCTTTCTTT	CASSLSSMNTEAFF
TRBV5-4	TRBJ2-7	TRBD1	many	TGTGCCAGCAGCTTTCAGGGGGCCGACGAGCAGTACTTC	CASSFQGADEQYF
TRBV6-1	TRBJ2-1	NA	many	TGTGCCAGCAGCATGTCCTACAATGAGCAGTTCTTC	CASSMSYNEQFF
TRBV11-2	TRBJ2-3	NA	many	TGTGCCAGCAGCCACGGCTCCCATACGCAGTATTTT	CASSHGSHTQYF